The 20 T cell receptor beta chains below come from one sample, sequenced in a study of blood T cell repertoires in COVID-19. Sequenced by immunoSEQ multiplex PCR; TCRdb stores in-frame clones only, minus some. The table lists under 200,000 clones, 60% to 85% of them singletons. The sequencing input was peripheral blood. These receptor sequences come from a man between 60 and 70 years old with acute or convalescent COVID-19.

The rearrangement joins TRBV27 to TRBJ1-1; a possible D gene is TRBD1 (6 bases). The length of the CDR3 is 14 residues. The V and J ends lost 4 bases and 11 bases respectively, with 20 bases between them. Per germline, CDR1 MNHEY and CDR2 SMNVEV (reference sequence). CDR3 in DNA: TGTGCCAGCAGTTCGACAGGAGGAGTCCTTGGGGCTTTCTTT. Amino acid sequence: CASSSTGGVLGAFF.

The chain has TRBV4-2 and TRBJ1-5, with D uncertain. Germline V gene sequence: CDR1 LGHNA, CDR2 YNFKEQ. Trimming removed 0 bases from V and 3 bases from J, with 12 bases in between. CDR3 length equals 16 residues. In DNA form, the CDR3 reads TGTGCCAGCAGCCAAGAAACGCCCGGGTTCAATCAGCCCCAGCATTTT. This codes for CASSQETPGFNQPQHF.

This chain links TRBV6-5 with TRBJ2-1, with a weak D call TRBD1 (5 bases). The CDR3 is 13 amino acids. From germline, CDR1 is MNHEY and CDR2 SVGAGI. The ends were cut back, 6 bases at V and 5 bases at J, with 11 bases in the middle. CDR3 residues: CASRPRVNNEQFF. The CDR3 DNA sequence: TGTGCCAGCAGGCCCAGGGTCAACAATGAGCAGTTCTTC.

This clone was detected only a few times. The V and J genes are TRBV5-1 and TRBJ1-1; D remains unclear. V was clipped by 3 bases and J by 6 bases, with 18 bases between them. The length of the CDR3 is 15 residues. Germline CDR1 reads SGHRS; CDR2 reads YFSETQ. The CDR3 spells CASSWREEGGAEAFF. The CDR3 DNA reads as TGCGCCAGCAGCTGGAGGGAGGAGGGAGGCGCTGAAGCTTTCTTT.

The chain employs TRBV18 and TRBJ1-1; D unclear. The V end lost 6 bases, the J end lost 1 base, and 15 bases lay between the germline ends. Germline assignment: CDR1 KGHSH and CDR2 LQKENI. This CDR3 contains 15 residues. The chain's CDR3 is CASSPSAGANTEAFF. The CDR3 DNA reads as TGTGCCAGCTCCCCCTCGGCAGGTGCGAACACTGAAGCTTTCTTT.

On this clone: Relative to the germline gene, one junction end is altered; a read error may explain this. The genes are TRBV7-7 and TRBJ2-1; 7 nucleotides line up with TRBD2. CDR3 length: 19 amino acids. Germline V gene lookup returns CDR1 SSHAT and CDR2 FNYEAQ (reference sequence). This CDR3 reads CASSLESGSSFSGGNEQFF. The CDR3 coding sequence is TGTGCTAGCAGCTTAGAGTCCGGGTCCTCTTTTTCGGGGGGAAATGAGCAGTTCTTC.

The rearrangement joins TRBV19 to TRBJ1-1; the match to TRBD1 covers 8 bases. J gave up 3 bases and V 6 bases, and 6 bases lay outside the gene matches. CDR1 and CDR2 from the germline V gene are LNHDA and SQIVND (reference sequence). There are 14 residues in the CDR3. CDR3 nucleotides: TGTGCCAGTAGAAAACAGGGGGGTGACACTGAAGCTTTCTTT. It translates to CASRKQGGDTEAFF.

The V gene is TRBV19, the J gene TRBJ2-5; 10 bases fit TRBD1. Germline V gene data show CDR1 as LNHDA and CDR2 as SQIVND (reference sequence). With 6 bases clipped from V and 9 bases from J, the junction kept 10 bases outside the gene matches. The CDR3 is 14 residues long. CDR3 in amino acids: CASSETGGLEAQYF. The CDR3 nucleotides read TGTGCCAGTAGCGAGACAGGGGGCTTGGAGGCCCAGTACTTC. The whole variable domain, remainder taken from reference TRBV19 and TRBJ2-5, is DGGITQSPKYLFRKEGQNVTLSCEQNLNHDAMYWYRQDPGQGLRLIYYSQIVNDFQKGDIAEGYSVSREKKESFPLTVTSAQKNPTAFYLCASSETGGLEAQYFGPGTRLLVL.

Points on this clone: A much larger clone lies one base from this, so it may be a read error. The same CDR3 is also encoded by other DNA sequences in this sample. J is TRBJ2-1 and V is TRBV2, with a weak D call TRBD2 (6 bases). The CDR3 loop spans 11 amino acids. CDR1 SNHLY and CDR2 FYNNEI come from the germline V gene. The ends were cut back, 6 bases at V and 6 bases at J, with 6 bases in the middle. DNA of the CDR3: TGTGCCAGCAGCGGGGGCAATGAGCAGTTCTTC. Its translation is CASSGGNEQFF.

This clone was seen a few times. The genes are TRBV7-8 and TRBJ2-7; D is perhaps TRBD2 (5 bases). CDR1 SGHVS and CDR2 FQNEAQ come from the germline V gene. The CDR3 totals 14 residues. V lost 1 base, J lost 2 bases, and 9 bases lay in between. The CDR3 bases are TGTGCCAGCAGCTTAGAAGTCGGGACCTACGAGCAGTACTTC. Its protein product is CASSLEVGTYEQYF.

The chain couples TRBV7-2 to TRBJ2-5; 12 bases align to TRBD2. The CDR3 has 16 amino acids. Germline values: CDR1 SGHTA, CDR2 FQGNSA. V trimming: 0 bases; J trimming: 1 base; junction bases outside the gene matches: 0. The CDR3 sequence: CASSLATSGGQETQYF. The CDR3 DNA reads TGTGCCAGCAGCTTAGCGACTAGCGGGGGCCAAGAGACCCAGTACTTC. The full variable domain, with the rest looked up from reference TRBV7-2 and TRBJ2-5, is GAGVSQSPSNKVTEKGKDVELRCDPISGHTALYWYRQSLGQGLEFLIYFQGNSAPDKSGLPSDRFSAERTGGSVSTLTIQRTQQEDSAVYLCASSLATSGGQETQYFGPGTRLLVL.

This chain links TRBV27 with TRBJ1-1; perhaps TRBD1 as D (6 bases). Looked up from germline, CDR1 is MNHEY and CDR2 is SMNVEV (reference sequence). Trimming stripped 6 bases from V and 1 base from J, with 15 bases between. The CDR3 contains 15 residues. Here the CDR3 reads CASSPRGYGNTEAFF. CDR3 DNA: TGTGCCAGCAGCCCGAGGGGGTATGGGAACACTGAAGCTTTCTTT.

The V call is TRBV27, the J call TRBJ2-7; 7 bases map to TRBD1. Germline trimming cut 5 bases from V and 3 bases from J; bases unmatched to any gene: 4. Germline CDR1 reads MNHEY; CDR2 reads SMNVEV (reference sequence). The CDR3 covers 13 residues. The CDR3 here is CASSPRQGYEQYF. CDR3 nucleotides: TGTGCCAGCAGTCCGAGACAGGGCTACGAGCAGTACTTC.

V and J are TRBV6-2 or TRBV6-3 and TRBJ2-6, with TRBD1 identical over 7 bases. Germline-derived CDR1 and CDR2 are MNHEY and SVGEGT. The CDR3 loop spans 16 amino acids. Losses at the gene ends were 0 bases for V and 2 bases for J; bases not matched to a gene: 1. The chain's CDR3 is CASSYSDRPGANVLTF. CDR3 nucleotide sequence: TGTGCCAGCAGTTACTCGGACAGGCCTGGGGCCAACGTCCTGACTTTC.

The chain recombines TRBV12-2 with TRBJ2-3; TRBD1, the D gene given by the table, was not confirmed from the DNA. TRBV12-2 counts as a pseudogene. The CDR3 sequence is 14 residues long. In DNA form, the CDR3 reads TGTGCAAGTCGCTTAGAAAGGGGGAAAGATACGCAGTATTTT. Translation: CASRLERGKDTQYF.

V and J are TRBV12-3 or TRBV12-4 and TRBJ1-1, with no clear D. V was clipped by 9 bases and J by 5 bases, with 16 bases between them. This CDR3 contains 13 residues. Here the CDR3 reads CASAPGRRTEAFF. In DNA form, the CDR3 reads TGTGCCAGTGCCCCGGGCCGGAGGACTGAAGCTTTCTTT.

This clone was counted once. The chain employs TRBV2 and TRBJ1-4; D unclear. V dropped 7 bases and J dropped 8 bases, with 17 bases sitting between them. This CDR3 is built from 14 residues. CDR1 is SNHLY and CDR2 is FYNNEI in the germline V gene. The CDR3 reads CASKFDSRGEKLFF. The DNA for the CDR3 is TGTGCCAGCAAATTTGATAGCAGAGGAGAAAAACTGTTTTTT.

The CDR3 here is CASSYLTGKRNTEAFF. CDR3 bases: TGTGCCAGCAGTTACTTAACGGGGAAAAGGAACACTGAAGCTTTCTTT. This chain links TRBV6-5 with TRBJ1-1, with no clear D. V lost 1 base and J lost 1, with 13 bases in between. Looked up from germline, CDR1 is MNHEY and CDR2 is SVGAGI. The CDR3 is 16 amino acids.

The J gene is TRBJ2-5, the V gene TRBV5-1; 7 bases fit TRBD1. The CDR3 covers 14 residues. The ends lost 4 bases at V and 4 bases at J; junction bases unmatched: 7. The germline V gene has CDR1 SGHRS and CDR2 YFSETQ. The CDR3 DNA reads as TGCGCCAGCAGCCCCACAGGGGTGGTAGAGACCCAGTACTTC. Protein sequence: CASSPTGVVETQYF.

Ten or more counts support this clone. The rearrangement links TRBV25-1 to TRBJ2-7; TRBD1 agrees at 7 bases. Germline V lookup: CDR1 MGHDK, CDR2 SYGVNS. V trimming: 8 bases; J trimming: 3 bases; junction bases outside the gene matches: 7. This CDR3 region has 13 residues. CDR3 in amino acids: CASRGQAIYEQYF. The DNA of the CDR3 is TGTGCCAGCCGCGGACAGGCGATCTACGAGCAGTACTTC.